Listed below are T cell receptor beta chains from one sample, sequenced in a study of CD8 T cells in ankylosing spondylitis. Using its own MiXCR run on the 5' RACE reads, TCRdb lists one record per CDR3 protein. In the table there are 220,000 or so distinct CDR3 sequences, roughly a tenth of which are singletons. Sequencing was performed on blood, either unsorted or a sorted T cell fraction (not recorded which). These receptors were collected from a male donor with ankylosing spondylitis or in good health (not recorded which). Both conserved end residues are part of each CDR3. The order of the fields is CDR3 length, D gene, clone size, V gene, J gene, CDR3 DNA, CDR3 protein. The D gene is left open where the match is weak. Clone size, where shown, is once, few, many, or a class for clones that have expanded.

14	TRBD1	once	TRBV7-3	TRBJ2-2	TGTGCCAGCTCCAGGGGGCTAAACACCGGGGAGCCGTTTTTT	CASSRGLNTGEPFF
14	TRBD1	many	TRBV7-2	TRBJ2-2	TGTGCCAGCAGCAGTACAGGGGGTACCGGGGAGCTGTTTTTT	CASSSTGGTGELFF
14	-	many	TRBV29-1	TRBJ2-2	TGCAGCGTTGAATGGCCGCAGAACACCGGGGAGCTGTTTTTT	CSVEWPQNTGELFF
16	TRBD2	-	TRBV5-1	TRBJ2-1	TGCGCCAGCAGCCCGGGGTCTAGCGGGGGTTACAATGAGCAGTTCTTC	CASSPGSSGGYNEQFF
16	TRBD1	-	TRBV23-1	TRBJ2-5	TGCGCCAGCAGTCAGGCCTCCCGGGACAGGGAAGAGACCCAGTACTTC	CASSQASRDREETQYF
11	-	many	TRBV30	TRBJ2-7	TGTGCCTGGACGGAGGGCTACGAGCAGTACTTC	CAWTEGYEQYF
20	-	-	TRBV5-1	TRBJ2-6	TGCGCCAGCAGCTTGTCACTCACCGGGACGGGCACGTCTGGGGCCAACGTCCTGACTTTC	CASSLSLTGTGTSGANVLTF
15	-	many	TRBV6-5	TRBJ1-6	TGTGCCAGCAGTTACAGGGGAGGTACCGTTTCACCCCTCCACTTT	CASSYRGGTVSPLHF
15	-	few	TRBV12-3/TRBV12-4	TRBJ1-1	TGTGCCAGCAGTTTAGGGGCGGGGGGCGAGACTGAAGCTTTCTTT	CASSLGAGGETEAFF
13	-	many	TRBV6-5	TRBJ1-6	TGTGCCAGCAGTTACTCGGTGAATTCACCCCTCCACTTT	CASSYSVNSPLHF
11	-	many	TRBV12-3/TRBV12-4	TRBJ1-6	TGTGCCAGCAGTTTCTCGGCACCCCTCCACTTT	CASSFSAPLHF
16	TRBD2	many	TRBV5-1	TRBJ2-1	TGCGCCAGCAGCTTTAGGACTAGCGGGGATTACAATGAGCAGTTCTTC	CASSFRTSGDYNEQFF
14	TRBD1	many	TRBV6-2/TRBV6-3	TRBJ1-6	TGTGCCAGCAGACTGACAGGGGGCGCTTCACCCCTCCACTTT	CASRLTGGASPLHF
17	-	-	TRBV11-3	TRBJ1-5	TGTGCCAGCAGCTTAGATTTTCGGACAAGGAGCAATCAGCCCCAGCATTTT	CASSLDFRTRSNQPQHF
14	-	-	TRBV12-3/TRBV12-4	TRBJ1-6	TGTGCCAGCATTGCAGGGGAAGCCAGTTCACCCCTCCACTTT	CASIAGEASSPLHF
17	-	few	TRBV7-6	TRBJ2-3	TGTGCCAGCAGCTTAGTGAGCAGTCGTATGAGCACAGATACGCAGTATTTT	CASSLVSSRMSTDTQYF
12	TRBD1	many	TRBV6-2/TRBV6-3	TRBJ2-7	TGTGCCAGCGCCGGGACAGAGTACGAGCAGTACTTC	CASAGTEYEQYF